This T cell receptor beta chain was documented in a study of T cells after yellow fever vaccination. Study conclusions and caveats: The study found a weaker secondary response that peaked faster, day 5 versus 15.

This clonotype was detected a few times. The antigen is not known. They built TCR cDNA with 5'RACE template switching, a step that put in a universal primer site and UMIs. MiXCR, applied by TCRdb to the 5' RACE reads, yields one record per CDR3 protein. The table includes about 340,000 distinct CDR3 sequences, roughly 8.7% detected once. The sequence was obtained from a man younger than 35 who received the YFV17D yellow fever vaccine. The sequenced sample was PBMCs, obtained on the day of the first yellow fever vaccination.

The CDR3 loop reads CSARDRRLAGNTGELFF. The CDR3 bases are TGCAGTGCTAGAGATCGAAGGCTAGCGGGTAACACCGGGGAGCTGTTTTTT. V gene TRBV20-1 combines with J gene TRBJ2-2; 8 bases align to TRBD2. Germline V lookup: CDR1 DFQATT, CDR2 SNEGSKA (reference sequence). J gave up 2 bases and V 0 bases, and 8 bases lay outside the gene matches. The CDR3 sequence is 17 residues long.